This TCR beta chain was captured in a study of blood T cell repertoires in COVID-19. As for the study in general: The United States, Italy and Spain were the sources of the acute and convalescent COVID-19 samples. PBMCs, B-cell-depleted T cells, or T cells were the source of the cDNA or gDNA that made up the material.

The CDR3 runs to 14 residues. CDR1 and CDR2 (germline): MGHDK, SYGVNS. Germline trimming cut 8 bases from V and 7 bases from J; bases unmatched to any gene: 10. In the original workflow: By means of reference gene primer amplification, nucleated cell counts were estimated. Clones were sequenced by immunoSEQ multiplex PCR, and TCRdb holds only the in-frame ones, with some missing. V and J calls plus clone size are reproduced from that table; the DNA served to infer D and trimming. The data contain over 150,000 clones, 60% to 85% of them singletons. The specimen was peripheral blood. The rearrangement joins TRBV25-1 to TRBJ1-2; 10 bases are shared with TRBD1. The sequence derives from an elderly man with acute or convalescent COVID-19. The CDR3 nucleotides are TGTGCCAGCGGGAGTGGGACAGGGGTCGGTGGCTACACCTTC. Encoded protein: CASGSGTGVGGYTF.